This TCR beta chain is from a study of CD8+ T cells in alopecia areata. In the study overall: Recipients were roughly 7-10-week-old female C3H/HeJ mice grafted with skin from roughly 6-13-month-old C3H/HeJ donors with spontaneous alopecia.

This clone was observed a few times. Gene names follow the mouse nomenclature. Reverse transcribed after extraction, RNA yielded cDNA as the sequencing template. Sequencing was performed with immunoSEQ multiplex PCR; in TCRdb, only in-frame clones are kept and a portion is missing. This sample has about 270,000 clones, each found more than once. A panel of CD4, CD8alpha, NKG2D, NKG2ACE and other markers served to sort pooled cutaneous lymph node cells. The TCR originated in a C3H/HeJ mouse with alopecia areata. Strain MHC haplotype: H2-k. Input material: CD4+ T cells sorted from a lymph node.

The sequenced part of the CDR3 DNA is TGTGCCAGCAGTCCGGGGGGCGGTTATGCT. Translation gives CASSPGGGYA. The full CDR3 sequence reads CASSPGGGYAEQFF. V gene TRBV13-3 combines with J gene TRBJ2-1; tentatively, D is TRBD2 (7 bases). The read comes to an end 4 residues before the CDR3 does, leaving the germline J gene to fill in the end. The length of the CDR3 is 14 residues. Germline assignment: CDR1 NNHDY and CDR2 SYVADS. Deletions cut 4 bases from V and 4 bases from J, with 12 bases between.